Listed below are T cell receptor beta chains from one sample, sequenced in a study of cytomegalovirus exposure and HLA in healthy donors. Profiled with immunoSEQ multiplex PCR; TCRdb holds only in-frame clones, not every one. This sample has approximately 180,000 clones; around 75% occur once, and the top ten carry 1.5% to 2%. The sample taken for sequencing was PBMCs. The source of these receptors is a woman younger than 45 in good health and CMV-seronegative. Both conserved end residues are part of each CDR3.

cdr3_length | j_call | v_call | cdr3_aa
18 | TRBJ2-3 | TRBV7-9 | CASSLGWGLAGSTDTQYF
14 | TRBJ1-1 | TRBV21-1 | CAIKLDRMNTEAFF
16 | TRBJ2-7 | TRBV7-2 | CASSLRTGVISGEQYF
16 | TRBJ2-1 | TRBV7-6 | CASSLAMVAGVSEQFF
16 | TRBJ1-5 | TRBV2 | CASSARGGPGNQPQHF
15 | TRBJ1-3 | TRBV2 | CASSNARSSGNTIYF
15 | TRBJ2-1 | TRBV14 | CASSPDRAPYNEQFF
16 | TRBJ1-5 | TRBV10-3 | CAISESAGRLNQPQHF
16 | TRBJ1-4 | TRBV5-1 | CASSLGQGATNEKLFF
12 | TRBJ1-1 | TRBV6-5 | CASSPRDTEAFF
16 | TRBJ2-3 | TRBV7-2 | CASSLASPSITDTQYF
13 | TRBJ2-7 | TRBV7-7 | CASSLGPYYEQYF
14 | TRBJ2-1 | TRBV6-1 | CASKASGGSNEQFF
15 | TRBJ1-1 | TRBV6-5 | CASKGLWGHRPEAFF
14 | TRBJ2-7 | TRBV7-9 | CASSPRDYAYEQYF
14 | TRBJ2-5 | TRBV5-4 | CASSLAGFDETQYF
15 | TRBJ2-7 | TRBV4-1 | CASSQGRSGSYEQYF
19 | TRBJ1-3 | TRBV9 | CASSAPRIDLDRGGNTIYF
15 | TRBJ1-4 | TRBV5-1 | CASSLSGQGGEKLFF
15 | TRBJ2-2 | TRBV27 | CASSLSLAGEGELFF
15 | TRBJ2-7 | TRBV27 | CASSLSGGRPYEQYF
14 | TRBJ2-7 | TRBV7-3 | CASSLGPLAGEQYF
17 | TRBJ1-1 | TRBV5-4 | CASRGAPDRQKNTEAFF
15 | TRBJ1-1 | TRBV19 | CASSVTGGPNTEAFF
15 | TRBJ1-2 | TRBV10-3 | CAISESVQGNYGYTF
14 | TRBJ2-1 | TRBV9 | CASNPQGGGGEQFF
13 | TRBJ1-6 | TRBV15 | CATSRQGNSPLHF
15 | TRBJ2-7 | TRBV6-5 | CASGYGYAQNYEQYF
14 | TRBJ1-5 | TRBV19 | CASSQTGSNQPQHF
13 | TRBJ1-5 | TRBV4-1 | CASSQDLLLPQHF
15 | TRBJ1-1 | TRBV4-1 | CASSQKQASNTEAFF